This T cell receptor (beta chain) was recovered during a study of T-cell memory formation after mild COVID-19. At the level of the study: Across donors, TCR clusters were largely donor specific.

TCRdb redid the calling of the 5' RACE reads with MiXCR, one entry per CDR3 protein. The sample comprises tens of thousands of distinct CDR3 sequences, around 20% of which are singletons, and less than 2% rests with the top ten. Study findings and constraints: Clones that contracted from day 15 to 85 had balanced CD4/CD8; later expanders were CD4+ biased. Whether second-wave clones peaking at day 37 were SARS-CoV-2 specific went unconfirmed.

This clonotype was recorded many times. Its cognate antigen is unknown. The germline V gene encodes CDR1 KGHDR and CDR2 SFDVKD. This CDR3 comprises 17 residues. V was clipped by 3 bases and J by 8 bases; unmatched bases: 13. The specimen was PBMCs or a T cell subset sorted from them (not recorded which). J is TRBJ2-2 and V is TRBV24-1; 8 nucleotides match TRBD1. This sequence was found in an adult who had mild COVID-19 (a few samples of this study predate the infection). Cell type and time point are not known. CDR3: CATSDPLRSGGQGELFF. DNA of the CDR3: TGTGCCACCAGTGATCCGCTAAGGTCAGGGGGCCAGGGGGAGCTGTTTTTT.